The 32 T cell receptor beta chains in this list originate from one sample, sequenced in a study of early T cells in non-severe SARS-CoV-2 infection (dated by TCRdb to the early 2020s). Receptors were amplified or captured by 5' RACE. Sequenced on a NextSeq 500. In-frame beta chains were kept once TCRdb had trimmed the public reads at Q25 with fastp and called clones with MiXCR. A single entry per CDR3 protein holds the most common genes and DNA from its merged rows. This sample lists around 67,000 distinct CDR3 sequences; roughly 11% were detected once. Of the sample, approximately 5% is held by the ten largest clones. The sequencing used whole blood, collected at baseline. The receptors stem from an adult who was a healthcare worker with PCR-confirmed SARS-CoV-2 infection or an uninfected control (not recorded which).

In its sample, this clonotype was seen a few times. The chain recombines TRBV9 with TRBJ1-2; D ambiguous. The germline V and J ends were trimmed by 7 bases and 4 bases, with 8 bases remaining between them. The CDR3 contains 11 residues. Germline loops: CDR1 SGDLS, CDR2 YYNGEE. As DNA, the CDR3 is TGTGCCAGCCGTCGGGCCTATGGCTACACCTTC. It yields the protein CASRRAYGYTF. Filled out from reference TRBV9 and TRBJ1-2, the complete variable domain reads DSGVTQTPKHLITATGQRVTLRCSPRSGDLSVYWYQQSLDQGLQFLIQYYNGEERAKGNILERFSAQQFPDLHSELNLSSLELGDSALYFCASRRAYGYTFGSGTRLTVV.

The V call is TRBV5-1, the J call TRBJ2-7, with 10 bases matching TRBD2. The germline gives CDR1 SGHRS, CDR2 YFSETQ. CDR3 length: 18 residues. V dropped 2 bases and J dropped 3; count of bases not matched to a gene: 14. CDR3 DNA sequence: TGCGCCAGCAGCTTAGGTCTAGCGGGAGCGACGAACTACTACGAGCAGTACTTC. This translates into CASSLGLAGATNYYEQYF.

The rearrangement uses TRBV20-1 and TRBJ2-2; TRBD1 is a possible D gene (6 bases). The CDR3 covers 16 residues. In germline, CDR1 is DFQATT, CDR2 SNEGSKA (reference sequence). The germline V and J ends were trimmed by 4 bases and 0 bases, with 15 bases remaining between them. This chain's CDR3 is CSAIMYGGANTGELFF. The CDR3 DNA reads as TGCAGTGCTATAATGTATGGGGGCGCGAACACCGGGGAGCTGTTTTTT.

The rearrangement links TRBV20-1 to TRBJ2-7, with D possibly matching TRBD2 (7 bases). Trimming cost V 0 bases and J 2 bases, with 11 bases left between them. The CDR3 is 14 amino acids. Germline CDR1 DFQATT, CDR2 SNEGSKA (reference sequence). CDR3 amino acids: CSARDGGAAYEQYF. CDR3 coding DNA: TGCAGTGCTAGAGATGGGGGGGCGGCCTACGAGCAGTACTTC.

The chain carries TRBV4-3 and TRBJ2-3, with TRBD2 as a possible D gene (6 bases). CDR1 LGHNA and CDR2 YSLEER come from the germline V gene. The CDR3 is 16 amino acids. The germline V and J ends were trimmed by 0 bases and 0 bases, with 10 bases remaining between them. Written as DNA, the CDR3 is TGCGCCAGCAGCCAAGATCTAGCGCCTAGCACAGATACGCAGTATTTT. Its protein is CASSQDLAPSTDTQYF.

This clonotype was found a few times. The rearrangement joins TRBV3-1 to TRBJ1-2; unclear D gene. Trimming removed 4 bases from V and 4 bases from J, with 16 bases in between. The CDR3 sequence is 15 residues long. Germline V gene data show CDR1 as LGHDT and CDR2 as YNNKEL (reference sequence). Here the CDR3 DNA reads TGTGCCAGCAGCCCCAGCCCGGGTGTCGCCTATGGCTACACCTTC. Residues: CASSPSPGVAYGYTF.

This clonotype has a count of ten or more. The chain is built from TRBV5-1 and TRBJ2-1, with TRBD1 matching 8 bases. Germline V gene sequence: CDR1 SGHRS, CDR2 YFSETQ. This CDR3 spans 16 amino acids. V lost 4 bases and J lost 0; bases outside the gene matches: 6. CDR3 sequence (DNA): TGCGCCAGCAGCAGGACCGGGACAGGCTCCTACAATGAGCAGTTCTTC. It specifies CASSRTGTGSYNEQFF. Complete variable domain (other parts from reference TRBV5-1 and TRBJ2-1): KAGVTQTPRYLIKTRGQQVTLSCSPISGHRSVSWYQQTPGQGLQFLFEYFSETQRNKGNFPGRFSGRQFSNSRSEMNVSTLELGDSALYLCASSRTGTGSYNEQFFGPGTRLTVL.

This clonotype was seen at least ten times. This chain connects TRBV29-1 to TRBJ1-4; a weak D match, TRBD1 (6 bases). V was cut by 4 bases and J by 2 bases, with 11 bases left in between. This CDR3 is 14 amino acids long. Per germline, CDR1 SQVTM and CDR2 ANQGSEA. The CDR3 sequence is CSVVDSWTNEKLFF. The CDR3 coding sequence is TGCAGCGTTGTGGACAGCTGGACTAATGAAAAACTGTTTTTT.

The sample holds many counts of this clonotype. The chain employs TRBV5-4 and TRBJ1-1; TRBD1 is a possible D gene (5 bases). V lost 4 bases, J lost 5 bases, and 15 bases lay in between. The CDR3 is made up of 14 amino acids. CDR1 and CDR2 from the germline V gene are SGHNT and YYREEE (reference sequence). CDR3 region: CASSTGWGGTEAFF. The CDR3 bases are TGTGCCAGCAGCACTGGTTGGGGCGGGACTGAAGCTTTCTTT.

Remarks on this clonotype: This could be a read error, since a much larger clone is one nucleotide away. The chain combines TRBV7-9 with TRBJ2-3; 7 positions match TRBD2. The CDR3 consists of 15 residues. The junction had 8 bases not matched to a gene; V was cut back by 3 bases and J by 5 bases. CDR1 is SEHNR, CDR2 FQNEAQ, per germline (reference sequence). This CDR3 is CASSFPAGSIDTQYF. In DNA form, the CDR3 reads TGTGCCAGCAGCTTCCCAGCGGGATCCATAGATACGCAGTATTTT.

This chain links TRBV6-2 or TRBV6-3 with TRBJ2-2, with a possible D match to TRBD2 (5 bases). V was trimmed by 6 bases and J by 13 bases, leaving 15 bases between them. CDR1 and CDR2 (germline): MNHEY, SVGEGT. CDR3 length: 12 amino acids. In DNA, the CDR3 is TGTGCCAGCAGGGAACTAGTTCTTGGGCTGTTTTTT. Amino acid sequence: CASRELVLGLFF.

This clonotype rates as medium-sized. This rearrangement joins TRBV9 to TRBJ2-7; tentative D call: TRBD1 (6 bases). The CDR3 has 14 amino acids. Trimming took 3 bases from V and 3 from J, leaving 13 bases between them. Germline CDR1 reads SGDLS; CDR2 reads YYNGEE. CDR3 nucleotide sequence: TGTGCCAGCAGCGCTTCGACAGGCGACTACGAGCAGTACTTC. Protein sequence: CASSASTGDYEQYF.

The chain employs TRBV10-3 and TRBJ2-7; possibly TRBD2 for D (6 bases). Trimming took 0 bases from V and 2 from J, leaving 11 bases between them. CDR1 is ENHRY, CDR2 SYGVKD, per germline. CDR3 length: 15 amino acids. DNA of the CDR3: TGTGCCATCAGTGAGTCGGGGGAGGCGCCCTACGAGCAGTACTTC. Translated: CAISESGEAPYEQYF.

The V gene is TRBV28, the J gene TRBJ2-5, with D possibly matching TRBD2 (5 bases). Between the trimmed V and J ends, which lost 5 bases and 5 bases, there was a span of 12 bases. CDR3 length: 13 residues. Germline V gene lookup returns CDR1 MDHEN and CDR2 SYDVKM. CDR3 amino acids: CASSLGELETQYF. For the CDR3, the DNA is TGTGCCAGCAGTCTCGGGGAGTTGGAGACCCAGTACTTC.

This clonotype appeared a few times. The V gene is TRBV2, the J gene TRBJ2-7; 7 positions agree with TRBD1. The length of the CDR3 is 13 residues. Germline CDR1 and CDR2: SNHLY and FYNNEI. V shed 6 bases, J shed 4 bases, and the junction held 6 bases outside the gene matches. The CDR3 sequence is CASRQPGQYEQYF. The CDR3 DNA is TGTGCCAGCAGACAACCGGGACAGTACGAGCAGTACTTC.

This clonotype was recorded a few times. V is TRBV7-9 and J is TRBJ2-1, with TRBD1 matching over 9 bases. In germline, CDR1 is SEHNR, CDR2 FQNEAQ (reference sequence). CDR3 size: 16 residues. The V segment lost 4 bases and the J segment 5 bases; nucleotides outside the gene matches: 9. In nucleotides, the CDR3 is TGTGCCAGCAGCTGGGCGACAGGGGGGTACGACAATGAGCAGTTCTTC. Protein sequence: CASSWATGGYDNEQFF.

CDR3 bases: TGCGCCAACAGTCCGACTAGCGGGGGGGCAGTTTACGAGCAGTACTTC. It translates to CANSPTSGGAVYEQYF. V and J are TRBV5-1 and TRBJ2-7, with 14 bases fitting TRBD2. With V trimmed by 9 bases and J by 4 bases, 12 bases remained unmatched. Looked up from germline, CDR1 is SGHRS and CDR2 is YFSETQ. This CDR3 has 16 residues.

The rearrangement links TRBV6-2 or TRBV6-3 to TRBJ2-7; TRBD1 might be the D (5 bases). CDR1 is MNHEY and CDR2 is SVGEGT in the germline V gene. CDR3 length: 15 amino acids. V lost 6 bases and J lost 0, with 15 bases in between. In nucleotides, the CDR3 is TGTGCCAGCAGACTTAGACAGATCAACTCCTACGAGCAGTACTTC. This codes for CASRLRQINSYEQYF.

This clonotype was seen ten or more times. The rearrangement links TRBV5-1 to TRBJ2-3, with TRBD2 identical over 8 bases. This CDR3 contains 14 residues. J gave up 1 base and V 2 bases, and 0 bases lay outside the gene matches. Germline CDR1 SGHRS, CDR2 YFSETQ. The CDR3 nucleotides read TGCGCCAGCAGCTTTAGCGGGGGCACAGATACGCAGTATTTT. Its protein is CASSFSGGTDTQYF. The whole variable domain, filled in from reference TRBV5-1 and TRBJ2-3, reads KAGVTQTPRYLIKTRGQQVTLSCSPISGHRSVSWYQQTPGQGLQFLFEYFSETQRNKGNFPGRFSGRQFSNSRSEMNVSTLELGDSALYLCASSFSGGTDTQYFGPGTRLTVL.

The CDR3 spells CASSHSAAGTLSYEQYF. The CDR3 nucleotides read TGTGCCAGCAGCCATTCCGCGGCGGGGACACTCTCCTACGAGCAGTACTTC. J is TRBJ2-7 and V is TRBV4-2; the D call may be TRBD1 or TRBD2 (6 bases each). The CDR3 extends over 17 amino acids. CDR1 is LGHNA and CDR2 is YNFKEQ in the germline V gene. Trimming pared 3 bases from V and 0 bases from J, leaving 18 bases between.

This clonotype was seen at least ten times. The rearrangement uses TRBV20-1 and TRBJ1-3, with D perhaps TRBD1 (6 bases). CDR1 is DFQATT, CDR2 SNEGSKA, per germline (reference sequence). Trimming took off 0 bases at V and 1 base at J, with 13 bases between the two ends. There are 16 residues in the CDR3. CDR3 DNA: TGCAGTGCTAGAGATCTGGCAGGGGAGTCTGGAAACACCATATATTTT. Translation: CSARDLAGESGNTIYF.

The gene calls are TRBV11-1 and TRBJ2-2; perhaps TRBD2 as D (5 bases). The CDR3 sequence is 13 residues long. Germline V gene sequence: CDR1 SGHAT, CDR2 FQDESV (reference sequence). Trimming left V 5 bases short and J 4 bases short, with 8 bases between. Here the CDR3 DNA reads TGTGCCAGCAGCACTAGGAGCACCGGGGAGCTGTTTTTT. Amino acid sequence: CASSTRSTGELFF.

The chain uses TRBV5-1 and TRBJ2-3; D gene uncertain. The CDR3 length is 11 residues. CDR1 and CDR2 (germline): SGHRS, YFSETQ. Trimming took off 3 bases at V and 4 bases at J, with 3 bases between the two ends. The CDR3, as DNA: TGCGCCAGCAGCTCCTCAGATACGCAGTATTTT. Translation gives CASSSSDTQYF.

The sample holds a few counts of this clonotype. The CDR3 loop is CSVAGQGDRSYNEQFF. The CDR3, as DNA: TGCAGCGTTGCTGGACAGGGGGACCGGTCCTACAATGAGCAGTTCTTC. This chain connects TRBV29-1 to TRBJ2-1; 10 bases fit TRBD1. Germline CDR1 and CDR2: SQVTM and ANQGSEA. The CDR3 runs 16 residues. Trimming at V came to 4 bases and at J to 1 base, leaving 7 bases not matched to a gene.

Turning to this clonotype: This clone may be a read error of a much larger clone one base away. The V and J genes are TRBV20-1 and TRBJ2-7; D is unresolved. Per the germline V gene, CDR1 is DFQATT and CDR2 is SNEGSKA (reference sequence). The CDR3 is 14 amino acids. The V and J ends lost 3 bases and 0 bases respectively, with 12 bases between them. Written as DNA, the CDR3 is TGCAGTGCTAGTCACCCAGCCTTCTCCTACGAGCAGTACTTC. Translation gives CSASHPAFSYEQYF.

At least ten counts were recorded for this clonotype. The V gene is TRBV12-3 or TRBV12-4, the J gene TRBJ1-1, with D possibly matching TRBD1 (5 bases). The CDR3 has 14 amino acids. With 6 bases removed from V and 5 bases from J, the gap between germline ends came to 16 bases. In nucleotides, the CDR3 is TGTGCCAGCAGCTCCCACCAGGGAAATACTGAAGCTTTCTTT. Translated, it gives CASSSHQGNTEAFF.

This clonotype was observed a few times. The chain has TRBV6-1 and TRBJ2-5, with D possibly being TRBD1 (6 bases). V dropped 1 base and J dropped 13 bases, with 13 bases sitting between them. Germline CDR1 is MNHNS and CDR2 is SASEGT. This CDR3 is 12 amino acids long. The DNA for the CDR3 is TGTGCCAGCAGTGAAGTGAGGGGACAACCGTACTTC. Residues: CASSEVRGQPYF.

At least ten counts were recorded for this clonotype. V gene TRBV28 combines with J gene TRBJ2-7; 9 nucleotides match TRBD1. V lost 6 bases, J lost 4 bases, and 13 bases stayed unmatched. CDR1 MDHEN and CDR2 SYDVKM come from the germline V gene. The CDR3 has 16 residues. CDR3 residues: CASSPVTGGALYEQYF. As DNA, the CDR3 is TGTGCCAGCAGCCCAGTTACAGGGGGCGCATTATACGAGCAGTACTTC.

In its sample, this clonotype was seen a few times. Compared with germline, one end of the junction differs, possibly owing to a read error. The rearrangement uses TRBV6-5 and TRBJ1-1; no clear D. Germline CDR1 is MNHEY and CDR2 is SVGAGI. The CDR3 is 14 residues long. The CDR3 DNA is TGTGCCAGCAGTTCCCGCCCGTTGAACACTGAAGTTTTCTTT. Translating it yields CASSSRPLNTEVFF.

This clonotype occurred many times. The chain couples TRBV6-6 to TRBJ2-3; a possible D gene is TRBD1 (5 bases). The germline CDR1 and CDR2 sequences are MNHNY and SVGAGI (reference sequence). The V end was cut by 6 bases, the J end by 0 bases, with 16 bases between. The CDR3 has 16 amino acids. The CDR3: CASSLGVGASTDTQYF. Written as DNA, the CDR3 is TGTGCCAGCAGCCTAGGCGTTGGGGCCAGCACAGATACGCAGTATTTT.

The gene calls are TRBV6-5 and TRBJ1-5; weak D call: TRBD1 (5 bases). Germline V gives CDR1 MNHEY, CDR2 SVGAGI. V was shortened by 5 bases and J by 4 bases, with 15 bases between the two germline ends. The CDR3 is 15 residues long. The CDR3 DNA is TGTGCCAGCAGTCAAGATACAGGACCGAATCAGCCCCAGCATTTT. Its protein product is CASSQDTGPNQPQHF.

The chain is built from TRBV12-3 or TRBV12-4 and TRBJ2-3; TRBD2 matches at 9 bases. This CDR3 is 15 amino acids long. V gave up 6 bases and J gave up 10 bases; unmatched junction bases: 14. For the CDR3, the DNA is TGTGCCAGCAGACCAACTAGCGGGTTAACCGAGGCGCAGTATTTT. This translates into CASRPTSGLTEAQYF.